Sequencing of this TCR beta chain was carried out in a study of cytomegalovirus exposure and HLA in healthy donors. V was clipped by 7 bases and J by 1 base, with 10 bases between them. This CDR3 has 13 amino acids. Germline V CDR1 and CDR2: MNHNS, SASEGT. Method: immunoSEQ multiplex PCR; TCRdb's copy keeps in-frame clones and lacks some. This sample carries 200,000 or so clones, 84% of them seen once, and the ten largest clones take roughly 7%. The chain joins TRBV6-1 to TRBJ2-5; the D gene is possibly TRBD2 (6 bases). The sequenced material came from PBMCs. The TCR comes from a man aged 18 to 29 in good health and CMV-seropositive. The DNA of the CDR3 is TGTGCCAGCACGGGAGTGTTCCAAGAGACCCAGTACTTC. Protein: CASTGVFQETQYF.